This TCR beta chain was sequenced for a study of a mutant IDH1 vaccine in newly diagnosed glioma. Background on the study: Patients arrived already treated with radiotherapy, temozolomide, or both, most having had both.

As regards this clone: The antigen is undetermined. The sample has other DNA sequences that encode this CDR3 too.

Study-level results: Evidence of vaccine-induced immune responses was documented in 85% to 95% of patients.

V was pared by 2 bases and J by 6 bases, with 5 bases between. CDR3 size: 12 residues. From germline, CDR1 is SGDLS and CDR2 YYNGEE. The time point is: week 23, last vaccination. All doses held 300 ug of mutant IDH1 20-mer peptide, with topical imiquimod. Each tumor in the donors was a new WHO grade 3 or 4 astrocytoma, IDH1-mutant and ATRX-lost. Method: immunoSEQ multiplex PCR; TCRdb's copy keeps in-frame clones and lacks some. Of approximately 57,000 clones in the sample, around 80% were seen once. The sequenced sample was PBMCs, obtained from a glioma patient whose treatment included an IDH1 peptide vaccine. The sequence was obtained from a woman in her thirties or forties with glioma. Some clones in this sample may be carry-over from other donors' samples. This sequence joins TRBV9 and TRBJ2-2; unclear D gene. The CDR3 reads CASSVNSGELFF. CDR3 nucleotide sequence: TGTGCCAGCAGCGTTAATTCCGGGGAGCTGTTTTTT.